The sequence of this T cell receptor beta chain was determined in a study of early stage breast cancer tumors. For the study at large: Of around 15 invasive breast tumors, about twelve were hormone receptor-positive, HER2-negative.

Assay used: immunoSEQ multiplex PCR; TCRdb lists only in-frame clones, some missing. Among tens of thousands of clones listed, about 89% were seen once. The CDR3 length is 15 residues. V lost 5 bases, J lost 1 base, and 14 bases lay in between. The germline V gene encodes CDR1 WNHNN and CDR2 SYGVQD (reference sequence). The sequence was collected from a person aged 65-85 years with breast cancer. The V gene is TRBV10-1, the J gene TRBJ1-1; the D gene is possibly TRBD1 (6 bases). The specimen was blood. In nucleotides, the CDR3 is TGCGCCAGCAGTTTTTCACAGGGCGCGAACACTGAAGCTTTCTTT. It encodes CASSFSQGANTEAFF.